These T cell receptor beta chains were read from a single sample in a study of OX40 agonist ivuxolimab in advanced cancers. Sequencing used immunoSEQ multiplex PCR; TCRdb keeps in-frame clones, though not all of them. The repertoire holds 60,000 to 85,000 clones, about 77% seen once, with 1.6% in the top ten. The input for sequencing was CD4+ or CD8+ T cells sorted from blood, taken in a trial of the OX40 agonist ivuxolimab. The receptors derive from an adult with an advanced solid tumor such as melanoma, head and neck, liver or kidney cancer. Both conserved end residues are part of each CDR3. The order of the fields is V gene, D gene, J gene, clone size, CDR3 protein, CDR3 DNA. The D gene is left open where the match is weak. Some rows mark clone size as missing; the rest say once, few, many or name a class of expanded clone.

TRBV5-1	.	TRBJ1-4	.	CASRRQTTNEKLFF	TGCGCCAGCAGGCGACAGACAACTAATGAAAAACTGTTTTTT
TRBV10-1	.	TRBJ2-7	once	CASSELESSYEQYF	TGCGCCAGCAGTGAGCTGGAGAGCTCCTACGAGCAGTACTTC
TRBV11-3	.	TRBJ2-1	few	CASSLALGRQGGNEQFF	TGTGCCAGCAGCTTAGCCCTGGGCCGTCAGGGGGGGAATGAGCAGTTCTTC
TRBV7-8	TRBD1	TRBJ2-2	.	CASSLQGAANTGELFF	TGTGCCAGCAGCCTACAGGGGGCCGCGAACACCGGGGAGCTGTTTTTT
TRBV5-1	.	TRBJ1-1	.	CASSYPGPNTEAFF	TGCGCCAGCAGCTATCCCGGGCCCAACACTGAAGCTTTCTTT
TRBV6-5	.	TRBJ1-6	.	CASRKQGMNSPLHF	TGTGCCAGCAGGAAACAGGGAATGAATTCACCCCTCCACTTT
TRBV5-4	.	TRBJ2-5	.	CASSLAKETQYF	TGTGCCAGCAGCTTGGCCAAAGAGACCCAGTACTTC
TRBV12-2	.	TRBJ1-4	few	CASLNLSRDREEKLFF	TGTGCAAGTCTCAACCTTTCCCGGGACAGAGAGGAAAAACTGTTTTTT
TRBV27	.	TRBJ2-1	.	CASSLSGSSYNEQFF	TGTGCCAGCAGTTTGAGCGGAAGCTCCTACAATGAGCAGTTCTTC
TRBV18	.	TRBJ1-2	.	CASSPLSGGLGDYGYTF	TGTGCCAGCTCACCACTGTCTGGGGGTCTCGGGGACTATGGCTACACCTTC
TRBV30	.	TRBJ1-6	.	CAWGETHRNSPLHF	TGTGCCTGGGGAGAGACGCACCGGAATTCACCCCTCCACTTT
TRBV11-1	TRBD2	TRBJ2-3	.	CASSLGLAGGGADTQYF	TGTGCCAGCAGCTTAGGACTAGCGGGAGGAGGTGCAGATACGCAGTATTTT
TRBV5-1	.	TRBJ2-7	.	CASSLEGVTTYEQYF	TGCGCCAGCAGCTTGGAAGGCGTTACGACCTACGAGCAGTACTTC
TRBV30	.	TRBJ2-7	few	CAWSTPGSGEQYF	TGTGCCTGGAGCACCCCCGGATCGGGCGAGCAGTACTTC
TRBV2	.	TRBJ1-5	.	CASSEWLSGKWGNQPQHF	TGTGCCAGCAGTGAATGGTTGTCAGGAAAATGGGGAAATCAGCCCCAGCATTTT
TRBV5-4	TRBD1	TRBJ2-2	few	CASSLGSGTGNTGELFF	TGTGCCAGCAGCTTGGGCTCCGGGACAGGGAACACCGGGGAGCTGTTTTTT
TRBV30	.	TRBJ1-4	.	CAWSVQVNEKLFF	TGTGCCTGGAGTGTACAGGTTAATGAAAAACTGTTTTTT
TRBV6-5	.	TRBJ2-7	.	CASSYSAGTYEQYF	TGTGCCAGCAGTTACTCTGCAGGTACCTACGAGCAGTACTTC
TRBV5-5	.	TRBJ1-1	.	CASSLAAISGTAFF	TGTGCCAGCAGCTTGGCCGCGATTTCGGGTACAGCTTTCTTT
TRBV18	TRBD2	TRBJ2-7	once	CASSSASGGGEQYF	TGTGCCAGCTCATCGGCTAGCGGTGGAGGGGAGCAGTACTTC
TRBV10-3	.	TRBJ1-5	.	CAITKDSNQPQHF	TGTGCCATCACAAAAGATAGCAATCAGCCCCAGCATTTT
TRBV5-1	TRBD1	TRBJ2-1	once	CASSLEPEGTGQVHEQFF	TGCGCCAGCAGCTTGGAACCCGAAGGGACAGGTCAGGTTCATGAGCAGTTCTTC
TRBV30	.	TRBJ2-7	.	CAWIPPSNPSYEQYF	TGTGCCTGGATACCCCCTAGCAATCCCTCCTACGAGCAGTACTTC
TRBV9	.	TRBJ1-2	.	CASSVGSTNYGYTF	TGTGCCAGCAGCGTAGGCAGCACGAACTATGGCTACACCTTC
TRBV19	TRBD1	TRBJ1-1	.	CASSRTGTDGTEAFF	TGTGCCAGTAGTCGGACAGGGACGGACGGCACTGAAGCTTTCTTT
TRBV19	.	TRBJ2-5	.	CASSILEQETQYF	TGTGCCAGTAGTATACTAGAACAAGAGACCCAGTACTTC
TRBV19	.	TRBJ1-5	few	CASSGWNQPQHF	TGTGCCAGTAGTGGCTGGAATCAGCCCCAGCATTTT
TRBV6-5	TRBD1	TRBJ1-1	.	CASSVDRGSTEAFF	TGTGCCAGCAGTGTAGACAGGGGGTCCACTGAAGCTTTCTTT
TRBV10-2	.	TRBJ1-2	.	CASSESTAQEFGGYTF	TGCGCCAGCAGTGAGTCGACGGCGCAGGAGTTCGGTGGCTACACCTTC
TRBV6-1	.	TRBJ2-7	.	CASSRGEEYEQYF	TGTGCCAGCAGCAGGGGGGAGGAGTACGAGCAGTACTTC
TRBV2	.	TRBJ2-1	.	CASRGRESDSNEQFF	TGTGCCAGCAGGGGCAGGGAGTCCGATAGTAATGAGCAGTTCTTC